One sample yielded the 26 T cell receptor beta chains listed below, sequenced in a study of PD-1 blockade in classical Hodgkin lymphoma. Time point described: cycle 4 day 1 (C4D1), after 6 weeks of nivolumab. Relapses following autologous stem cell transplantation were seen in all patients, with brentuximab vedotin exposure varying. Some clones are missing from TCRdb's copy, which holds only in-frame ones; the method was immunoSEQ multiplex PCR. The table records approximately 100,000 clones, more than 80% of them present only once. The sample here was peripheral blood mononuclear cells (PBMCs), taken before the fourth cycle of nivolumab. These receptor sequences come from a human donor with classical Hodgkin lymphoma.

This chain links TRBV11-2 with TRBJ1-5; 11 nucleotides match TRBD1. Germline CDR1 reads SGHAT; CDR2 reads FQNNGV. Trimming removed 5 bases from V and 6 bases from J; junction bases left unmatched: 6. The CDR3 extends over 15 amino acids. The CDR3 is CASSQGQGARQPQHF. The CDR3 nucleotides read TGTGCCAGCAGCCAAGGACAGGGGGCGCGTCAGCCCCAGCATTTT. Supplemented by reference TRBV11-2 and TRBJ1-5, the full variable domain reads EAGVAQSPRYKIIEKRQSVAFWCNPISGHATLYWYQQILGQGPKLLIQFQNNGVVDDSQLPKDRFSAERLKGVDSTLKIQPAKLEDSAVYLCASSQGQGARQPQHFGDGTRLSIL.

The chain uses TRBV29-1 and TRBJ2-1; possible D gene TRBD2, 6 bases. Germline CDR1 SQVTM, CDR2 ANQGSEA. V was shortened by 2 bases and J by 2 bases, with 10 bases between the two germline ends. The CDR3 length is 14 residues. CDR3 DNA sequence: TGCAGCGTTGAATTAGCGGTGGCCTACAATGAGCAGTTCTTC. Encoded protein: CSVELAVAYNEQFF.

This clone has only one observation. The gene calls are TRBV7-9 and TRBJ2-2; the match to TRBD2 covers 10 bases. CDR3 size: 18 residues. Germline V gene sequence: CDR1 SEHNR, CDR2 FQNEAQ (reference sequence). V lost 5 bases and J lost 2; bases outside the gene matches: 11. CDR3 nucleotide sequence: TGTGCCAGCAGCCCGGTCGGAGCGGGAGGGCGCAACACCGGGGAGCTGTTTTTT. Translating gives CASSPVGAGGRNTGELFF.

The CDR3 here is CASSSAQGGGETQYF. In nucleotides, the CDR3 is TGCGCCAGCAGTTCTGCTCAGGGCGGTGGAGAGACCCAGTACTTC. The chain uses TRBV5-1 and TRBJ2-5; D might be TRBD1 (5 bases). The CDR3 consists of 15 residues. The germline CDR1 and CDR2 sequences are SGHRS and YFSETQ. Trimming left V 5 bases short and J 4 bases short, with 18 bases between.

This chain links TRBV10-3 with TRBJ2-7; D uncertain. The CDR3 spans 13 residues. Trimming left V 5 bases short and J 1 base short, with 9 bases between. Germline values: CDR1 ENHRY, CDR2 SYGVKD. CDR3: CAISPDGSYEQYF. The DNA of the CDR3 is TGTGCCATCAGTCCAGACGGGTCCTACGAGCAGTACTTC.

The chain carries TRBV7-3 and TRBJ1-1; 8 bases map to TRBD1. Germline CDR1 and CDR2: SGHTA and FQGTGA. The CDR3 totals 17 residues. V lost 5 bases to trimming and J lost 1 base; unmatched junction nucleotides: 12. CDR3 DNA sequence: TGTGCCAGCAGCCCCAGCCGATCCGGGACAGGGAACACTGAAGCTTTCTTT. This gives the protein CASSPSRSGTGNTEAFF.

The sample holds one count of this clone. The genes are TRBV5-4 and TRBJ1-4; D unresolved. Deletions cut 4 bases from V and 2 bases from J, with 9 bases between. The germline gives CDR1 SGHNT, CDR2 YYREEE (reference sequence). The CDR3 runs 14 residues. CDR3 coding DNA: TGTGCCAGCAGCCTGGAGGCGACTAATGAAAAACTGTTTTTT. Its translation: CASSLEATNEKLFF.

This chain connects TRBV23-1 to TRBJ2-2; TRBD1 aligns across 10 bases. TRBV23-1 is marked as an open reading frame, function uncertain. Trimming removed 7 bases from V and 2 bases from J; junction bases left unmatched: 10. The CDR3 spans 17 residues. This CDR3 reads CASIVDRGQSNTGELFF. DNA for the CDR3: TGCGCCAGCATTGTAGACAGGGGGCAATCTAACACCGGGGAGCTGTTTTTT.

The chain carries TRBV28 and TRBJ1-5, with 8 bases fitting TRBD1. The germline CDR1 and CDR2 sequences are MDHEN and SYDVKM. The length of the CDR3 is 16 residues. V lost 6 bases and J lost 6; bases outside the gene matches: 13. The CDR3 DNA is TGTGCCAGCAGGACAGGGGAACGCAGGGGAAGTCAGCCCCAGCATTTT. It codes for CASRTGERRGSQPQHF.

This chain connects TRBV9 to TRBJ1-4; no firm D call. With 0 bases removed from V and 0 bases from J, the gap between germline ends came to 6 bases. The germline gives CDR1 SGDLS, CDR2 YYNGEE. The CDR3 consists of 15 residues. CDR3 DNA: TGTGCCAGCAGCGTAGCGTTTGCAACTAATGAAAAACTGTTTTTT. It is translated as CASSVAFATNEKLFF.

In DNA form, the CDR3 reads TGTGCCATCAGTGAGAGCGCGGAGGGAAACACCATATATTTT. Translation gives CAISESAEGNTIYF. The J gene is TRBJ1-3, the V gene TRBV10-3; no definite D call. Germline values: CDR1 ENHRY, CDR2 SYGVKD. V lost 2 bases to trimming and J lost 4 bases, with 9 bases between them. The CDR3 loop spans 14 amino acids.

CDR3 amino acids: CASMLAGEETQYF. CDR3 nucleotides: TGTGCCAGCATGCTAGCGGGAGAAGAGACCCAGTACTTC. The chain joins TRBV28 to TRBJ2-5; 10 bases match TRBD2. This CDR3 is 13 amino acids long. The germline V gene encodes CDR1 MDHEN and CDR2 SYDVKM. The V gene end was trimmed by 7 bases and the J gene end by 3 bases; junction bases not matched to a gene: 2.

This clone was detected a few times. The chain is built from TRBV7-3 and TRBJ1-1; unclear D gene. The CDR3 loop spans 13 amino acids. Trimming took 4 bases from V and 4 from J, leaving 10 bases between them. Germline V gene sequence: CDR1 SGHTA, CDR2 FQGTGA. This CDR3 reads CASSSFGSTEAFF. In nucleotides, the CDR3 is TGTGCCAGCAGCTCTTTCGGTTCCACTGAAGCTTTCTTT.

CDR3 nucleotide sequence: TGCAGCGTTGAAGATTCCCACAGTAGATCTCAAGAGACCCAGTACTTC. The encoded protein is CSVEDSHSRSQETQYF. This chain links TRBV29-1 with TRBJ2-5; no firm D call. The V end lost 0 bases, the J end lost 2 bases, and 16 bases lay between the germline ends. Germline V CDR1 and CDR2: SQVTM, ANQGSEA. The CDR3 runs to 16 residues.

The gene calls are TRBV6-6 and TRBJ2-5; 9 bases agree with TRBD2. Germline V gene lookup returns CDR1 MNHNY and CDR2 SVGAGI (reference sequence). The V gene end was trimmed by 7 bases and the J gene end by 3 bases; junction bases not matched to a gene: 3. This CDR3 spans 13 amino acids. The CDR3 protein is CASKREDEETQYF. The DNA for the CDR3 is TGTGCCAGCAAGCGGGAGGATGAAGAGACCCAGTACTTC.

The V and J genes are TRBV7-2 and TRBJ2-7, with D possibly being TRBD1 (5 bases). In germline, CDR1 is SGHTA, CDR2 FQGNSA. V was shortened by 5 bases and J by 6 bases, with 14 bases between the two germline ends. The CDR3 sequence is 13 residues long. The CDR3 DNA is TGTGCCAGCAGCCCTGATACAGGATCCGAGCAGTACTTC. It specifies CASSPDTGSEQYF.

The rearrangement joins TRBV5-4 to TRBJ2-5, with D perhaps TRBD2 (5 bases). CDR3 length: 17 amino acids. Deletions cut 1 base from V and 5 bases from J, with 21 bases between. Looked up from germline, CDR1 is SGHNT and CDR2 is YYREEE (reference sequence). The CDR3 spells CASSLLTHRGFWETQYF. The CDR3 DNA is TGTGCCAGCAGCTTGTTAACCCACCGGGGATTCTGGGAGACCCAGTACTTC.

J is TRBJ1-6 and V is TRBV27; TRBD1 aligns across 8 bases. This CDR3 comprises 14 residues. J gave up 7 bases and V 6 bases, and 5 bases lay outside the gene matches. Per the germline V gene, CDR1 is MNHEY and CDR2 is SMNVEV (reference sequence). CDR3 nucleotide sequence: TGTGCCAGCAGAATCGACAGGGGCAATTCACCCCTCCACTTT. Protein product: CASRIDRGNSPLHF.

The V call is TRBV2, the J call TRBJ2-1, with D perhaps matching TRBD2 (5 bases). This CDR3 spans 11 amino acids. The V end was cut by 9 bases, the J end by 4 bases, with 7 bases between. The germline CDR1 and CDR2 sequences are SNHLY and FYNNEI. Written as DNA, the CDR3 is TGTGCCAGGAGGGATTACAATGAGCAGTTCTTC. Its protein is CARRDYNEQFF.

This clone is medium-sized. The chain carries TRBV6-6 and TRBJ2-3, with 10 bases aligning to TRBD2. Germline lookup yields CDR1 MNHNY and CDR2 SVGAGI (reference sequence). This CDR3 is built from 14 residues. V shed 6 bases and J 1 base; nucleotides not matched to a gene: 1. The CDR3 protein is CASRGTSGTDTQYF. CDR3 DNA sequence: TGTGCCAGCAGGGGGACTAGCGGCACAGATACGCAGTATTTT.

The rearrangement links TRBV5-1 to TRBJ2-7; weak D call: TRBD2 (5 bases). The CDR3 covers 14 residues. Trimming shortened V by 3 bases and J by 2 bases, and 12 bases separated the two germline ends. Germline loops: CDR1 SGHRS, CDR2 YFSETQ. CDR3 bases: TGCGCCAGCAGCTCTGCCCCGGGGACCTACGAGCAGTACTTC. Translation: CASSSAPGTYEQYF. Combining the CDR3 with reference TRBV5-1 and TRBJ2-7 gives the whole variable domain KAGVTQTPRYLIKTRGQQVTLSCSPISGHRSVSWYQQTPGQGLQFLFEYFSETQRNKGNFPGRFSGRQFSNSRSEMNVSTLELGDSALYLCASSSAPGTYEQYFGPGTRLTVT.

The gene calls are TRBV10-2 and TRBJ1-4; 9 nucleotides align to TRBD1. The CDR3 totals 15 residues. The J segment lost 8 bases and the V segment lost 1 base, leaving 5 bases of the junction unmatched. Germline values: CDR1 WSHSY, CDR2 SAAADI. Written as DNA, the CDR3 is TGCGCCAGCAGTGAGTGGACAGGGGAGCGAGAAAAACTGTTTTTT. It yields the protein CASSEWTGEREKLFF.

This clone was counted once. The V call is TRBV9, the J call TRBJ1-2; tentatively, D is TRBD1 (5 bases). The CDR3 spans 12 residues. Germline CDR1 reads SGDLS; CDR2 reads YYNGEE. The ends were cut back, 4 bases at V and 5 bases at J, with 9 bases in the middle. Here the CDR3 DNA reads TGTGCCAGCAGCACCCGACAGTATGGCTACACCTTC. Protein: CASSTRQYGYTF.

The chain has TRBV29-1 and TRBJ1-2; 9 bases fit TRBD1. V was clipped by 4 bases and J by 8 bases; unmatched bases: 11. Germline V CDR1 and CDR2: SQVTM, ANQGSEA. This CDR3 contains 14 residues. Written as DNA, the CDR3 is TGCAGCGTTGGGACAGGGGCGGACCTTACCGGCTACACCTTC. It yields the protein CSVGTGADLTGYTF.

V is TRBV11-2 and J is TRBJ1-1; 8 bases align to TRBD1. Germline values: CDR1 SGHAT, CDR2 FQNNGV. The CDR3 spans 14 residues. V lost 4 bases and J lost 11; bases outside the gene matches: 12. CDR3 region: CASSSPSGGWYAFF. CDR3 DNA sequence: TGTGCCAGCAGCTCTCCATCAGGGGGCTGGTACGCTTTCTTT.

This clone was seen just once. The V gene is TRBV5-1, the J gene TRBJ1-2, with 9 bases aligning to TRBD1. This CDR3 spans 16 amino acids. Germline V gene sequence: CDR1 SGHRS, CDR2 YFSETQ. V was pared by 4 bases and J by 5 bases, with 12 bases of the junction left unmatched. DNA for the CDR3: TGCGCCAGCAGCAGCGCCGGGACAGGGAGGGGTTATGGCTACACCTTC. It translates to CASSSAGTGRGYGYTF.